This T cell receptor beta chain is drawn from a study of cytomegalovirus exposure and HLA in healthy donors. Findings of the study overall: Earlier analysis looked at TCR beta V segments, and most were productive about 87% or about 30% of the time.

Though nominally healthy at sampling, donors likely had unrecorded immune exposures. As for this clone: Antigen unknown.

Germline V gene lookup returns CDR1 SGHNT and CDR2 YYREEE (reference sequence). The CDR3 sequence is 17 residues long. The V gene lost 0 bases and the J gene lost 8 bases, with 21 bases spanning the gap. 60 Vbeta and 13 Jbeta primers were used in PCR. Using immunoSEQ multiplex PCR, the repertoire was profiled, and TCRdb retains in-frame clones only, with some absent. The data hold over 150,000 clones, with roughly 80% observed a single time. Sequencing was carried out using PBMCs. This chain joins TRBV5-4 and TRBJ2-1, with D perhaps TRBD1 (5 bases). This receptor was identified in a woman between 50 and 59 years old in good health and CMV-seropositive. Here the CDR3 reads CASSLGAGRAKGYEQFF. In nucleotides, the CDR3 is TGTGCCAGCAGCTTGGGAGCCGGCAGGGCCAAGGGCTATGAGCAGTTCTTC.